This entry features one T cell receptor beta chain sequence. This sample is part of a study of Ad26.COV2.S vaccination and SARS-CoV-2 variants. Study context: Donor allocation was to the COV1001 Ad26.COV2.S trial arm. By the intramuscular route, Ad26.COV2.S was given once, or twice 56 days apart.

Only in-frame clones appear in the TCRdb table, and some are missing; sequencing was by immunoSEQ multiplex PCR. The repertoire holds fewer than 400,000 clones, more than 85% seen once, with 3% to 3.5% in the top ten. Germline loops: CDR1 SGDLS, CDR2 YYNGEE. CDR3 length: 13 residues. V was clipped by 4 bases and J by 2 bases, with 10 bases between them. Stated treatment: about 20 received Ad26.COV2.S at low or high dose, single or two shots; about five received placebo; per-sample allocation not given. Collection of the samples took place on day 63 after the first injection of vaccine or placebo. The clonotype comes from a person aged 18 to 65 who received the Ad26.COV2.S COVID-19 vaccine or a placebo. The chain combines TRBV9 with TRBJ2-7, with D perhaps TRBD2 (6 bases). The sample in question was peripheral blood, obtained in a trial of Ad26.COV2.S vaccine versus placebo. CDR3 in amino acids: CASSPPSAYEQYF. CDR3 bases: TGTGCCAGCAGCCCGCCTAGCGCCTACGAGCAGTACTTC.